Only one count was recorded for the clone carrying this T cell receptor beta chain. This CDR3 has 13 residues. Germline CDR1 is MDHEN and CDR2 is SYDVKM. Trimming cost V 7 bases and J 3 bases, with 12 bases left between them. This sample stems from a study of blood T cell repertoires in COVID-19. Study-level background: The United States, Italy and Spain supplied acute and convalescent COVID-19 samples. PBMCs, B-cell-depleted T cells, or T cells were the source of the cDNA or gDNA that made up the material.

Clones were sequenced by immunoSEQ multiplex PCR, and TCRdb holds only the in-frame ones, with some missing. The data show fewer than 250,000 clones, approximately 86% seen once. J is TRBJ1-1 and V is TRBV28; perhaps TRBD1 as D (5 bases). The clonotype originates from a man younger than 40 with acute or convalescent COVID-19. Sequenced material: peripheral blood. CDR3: CASIMGGDTEAFF. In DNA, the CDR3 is TGTGCCAGCATCATGGGAGGGGACACTGAAGCTTTCTTT.